The rows below give T cell receptor beta chains drawn from one sample of a study of cytomegalovirus exposure and HLA in healthy donors. TCRdb's copy holds only in-frame clones and misses some; the assay was immunoSEQ multiplex PCR. In the table there are about 110,000 clones, 70% to 85% of which are singletons. The sequenced sample consisted of PBMCs. Receptors originate from a woman aged 18-35 years in good health and CMV-seronegative. CDR3s include the opening cysteine and the closing phenylalanine or tryptophan. The D gene is left open where the match is weak. Only some rows state a clone size, as once, few, many or a class for expanded clones.

J gene | D gene | clone size | V gene | CDR3 DNA | CDR3 protein
TRBJ2-7 | - | - | TRBV7-9 | TGTGCCAGCAGCTTATCGGGGATCTCCTACGAGCAGTACTTC | CASSLSGISYEQYF
TRBJ2-5 | - | - | TRBV4-1 | TGCGCCAGCAGCCAATCTCGGGAAGACCGAGAGACCCAGTACTTC | CASSQSREDRETQYF
TRBJ2-1 | - | - | TRBV23-1 | TGCGCCAGCAGCCCGGGCCGGGTAGGAGGACCCCGTGGCTATGAGCAGTTCTTC | CASSPGRVGGPRGYEQFF
TRBJ1-1 | - | - | TRBV25-1 | TGTGCCAGCAGTGGTCAAATGGGAGGGGCCGAAGCTTTCTTT | CASSGQMGGAEAFF
TRBJ1-5 | - | few | TRBV27 | TGTGCCAGCAGCCGAGGGCCAGCCCCAACCGAGCCCCAGCATTTT | CASSRGPAPTEPQHF
TRBJ2-2 | TRBD2 | - | TRBV9 | TGTGCCTCGTGGGGGGGTATAACCGGGGAGCTGTTTTTT | CASWGGITGELFF
TRBJ2-1 | - | - | TRBV30 | TGTGCCTGGAGTCAAAGGGGCGAACCAAACAATGAGCAGTTCTTC | CAWSQRGEPNNEQFF
TRBJ1-1 | - | - | TRBV9 | TGTGCCAGCAGCGTAGGGGCAGGGCGACCTGAAGCTTTCTTT | CASSVGAGRPEAFF
TRBJ1-2 | TRBD1 | - | TRBV5-1 | TGCGCCAGCAGCTTCCGGGACAGGGTGGATGGCTACACCTTC | CASSFRDRVDGYTF
TRBJ1-3 | - | - | TRBV30 | TGTGCCTGGAGTGTAATTCTTAGGACAGCGAGTTCTGGAAACACCATATATTTT | CAWSVILRTASSGNTIYF
TRBJ1-4 | - | many | TRBV10-3 | TGTGCCATCAGCACCGGGACACTTGCAACTAATGAAAAACTGTTTTTT | CAISTGTLATNEKLFF
TRBJ2-3 | TRBD1 | - | TRBV27 | TGTGCCAGCAGTTTATATGGGACAGGGGCCTCCACAGATACGCAGTATTTT | CASSLYGTGASTDTQYF
TRBJ1-2 | - | - | TRBV6-6 | TGTGCCAGCAGCCTTATGGGGGGGGACTATGGCTACACCTTC | CASSLMGGDYGYTF
TRBJ2-2 | - | once | TRBV9 | TGTGCCAGCAGCGTAGATGGGCCGCCGCGAACCGGGGAGCTGTTTTTT | CASSVDGPPRTGELFF
TRBJ1-2 | TRBD1 | - | TRBV30 | TGTGCCTGGAATGGACAGGCGAATTACTATGGCTACACCTTC | CAWNGQANYYGYTF
TRBJ2-1 | - | - | TRBV29-1 | TGCAGCGTTCTGAAGGGGGAGGGCAATGAGCAGTTCTTC | CSVLKGEGNEQFF
TRBJ2-1 | TRBD2 | - | TRBV5-1 | TGCGCCAGCTCCCTAGCGGGGGGTGGGGATGAGCAGTTCTTC | CASSLAGGGDEQFF
TRBJ1-1 | TRBD1 | - | TRBV5-8 | TGTGCCAGCAGCCCCCGGACAGGGGGCAGTGAAGCTTTCTTT | CASSPRTGGSEAFF
TRBJ1-1 | - | - | TRBV5-1 | TGCGCCAGCAGCAATGGGGGGGTGAACACTGAAGCTTTCTTT | CASSNGGVNTEAFF
TRBJ1-5 | - | few | TRBV2 | TGTGCCAGCAGTGTTGGGCAGGGTCAGCCCCAGCATTTT | CASSVGQGQPQHF
TRBJ1-5 | - | - | TRBV19 | TGTGCCAGTAGTACCACCCGGGGGGGGAATCAGCCCCAGCATTTT | CASSTTRGGNQPQHF
TRBJ1-2 | - | - | TRBV7-8 | TGTGCCAGCAGCGACGGACAGAACTATGGCTACACCTTC | CASSDGQNYGYTF
TRBJ2-7 | - | - | TRBV28 | TGTGCCAGCAGTTCCCGGACAGCTAACTACGAGCAGTACTTC | CASSSRTANYEQYF
TRBJ1-1 | - | - | TRBV18 | TGTGCCAGCCCCGAGGGGGGGTTGAACACTGAAGCTTTCTTT | CASPEGGLNTEAFF
TRBJ2-2 | - | - | TRBV30 | TGTGCCTGGAGTATGACAGTCCACGGGGAGCTGTTTTTT | CAWSMTVHGELFF
TRBJ2-3 | - | - | TRBV10-1 | TGCGCCAGCAGTGATGGAGGTACCGTCACAGATACGCAGTATTTT | CASSDGGTVTDTQYF
TRBJ2-7 | TRBD1 | - | TRBV4-2 | TGTGCCAGCAGCCAACGCACAGGGGGACCCTACGAGCAGTACTTC | CASSQRTGGPYEQYF
TRBJ2-7 | TRBD1 | - | TRBV14 | TGTGCCAGCAGCCAGTCACAGGGGTTTAAGTACTTC | CASSQSQGFKYF
TRBJ2-7 | TRBD1 | - | TRBV2 | TGTGCCAGCAGCCTGCGGCAGGGGGCCACCTACGAGCAGTACTTC | CASSLRQGATYEQYF
TRBJ1-5 | TRBD1 | - | TRBV4-1 | TGCGCCAGCAGCCTCAGAGGGACAGAGGGTCAGCCCCAGCATTTT | CASSLRGTEGQPQHF
TRBJ2-5 | TRBD2 | - | TRBV7-9 | TGTGCCAGCAGCTTTCAGACTAGCGGCCAAGAGACCCAGTACTTC | CASSFQTSGQETQYF
TRBJ1-4 | TRBD1 | - | TRBV6-5 | TGTGCCAGCAGTCGACAGGGGGCTGAAAAACTGTTTTTT | CASSRQGAEKLFF
TRBJ1-2 | TRBD1 | - | TRBV28 | TGTGCCAGCAGAGCCTCAGGGGGCGGTGGCTACACCTTC | CASRASGGGGYTF
TRBJ2-5 | - | - | TRBV11-2 | TGTGCCAGCAGCCTAAGACGGGATGAGACCCAGTACTTC | CASSLRRDETQYF
TRBJ1-5 | - | once | TRBV18 | TGTGCCAGCTCATTCCCAGGGTACAATCAGCCCCAGCATTTT | CASSFPGYNQPQHF
TRBJ1-5 | TRBD1 | - | TRBV7-2 | TGTGCCAGCAGCTTAGGGGACAGAGTCAGTCAGCCCCAGCATTTT | CASSLGDRVSQPQHF
TRBJ2-4 | TRBD1 | once | TRBV5-6 | TGTGCCAGCAGTAGGGGGCCCAAAAACATTCAGTACTTC | CASSRGPKNIQYF
TRBJ1-1 | - | - | TRBV15 | TGTGCCACCAGCCGGGGGGCCGGTGAAGCTTTCTTT | CATSRGAGEAFF
TRBJ2-7 | - | - | TRBV2 | TGTGCCAGCAGTGAAGCGCGTCTGAACGAGCAGTACTTC | CASSEARLNEQYF
TRBJ2-3 | TRBD2 | - | TRBV28 | TGTGCCAGCAACGAAGCTAGCGGGGGCACAGATACGCAGTATTTT | CASNEASGGTDTQYF
TRBJ2-1 | - | - | TRBV19 | TGCGCCAGTAGTATTTCCGACAGCTCCTACAATGAGCAGTTCTTC | CASSISDSSYNEQFF
TRBJ2-7 | TRBD1 | - | TRBV28 | TGTGCCACTGAGCCGGGACAGGGTTCCTACGAGCAGTACTTC | CATEPGQGSYEQYF
TRBJ2-1 | TRBD2 | - | TRBV30 | TGTGCCTGGGCTAGCGGGGGGGCCTATGAGCAGTTCTTC | CAWASGGAYEQFF
TRBJ1-3 | TRBD1 | - | TRBV9 | TGTGCCAGCAGCGTAGACCCGAGGACAGGGGGAAACACCATATATTTT | CASSVDPRTGGNTIYF
TRBJ1-6 | - | - | TRBV4-1 | TGCGCCAGCAGCCAAGATCGGAAACAGGGATATTCACCCCTCCACTTT | CASSQDRKQGYSPLHF
TRBJ1-2 | - | once | TRBV28 | TGTGCCAGCAGTTTAATTCCTAAGGGGATTTCTAACTATGGCTACACCTTC | CASSLIPKGISNYGYTF
TRBJ1-1 | - | once | TRBV25-1 | TGTGCCAGCAGTGTTGGGTCGACAGACACTGAAGCTTTCTTT | CASSVGSTDTEAFF
TRBJ2-7 | - | - | TRBV25-1 | TGTGCCAGCAGTGAAGAAAGTAGCTCCTACGAGCAGTACTTC | CASSEESSSYEQYF
TRBJ1-2 | TRBD1 | - | TRBV7-2 | TGTGCCAGCAGCTCAGCTTTGGGACAGGGCTCTAACTATGGCTACACCTTC | CASSSALGQGSNYGYTF
TRBJ2-5 | TRBD1 | once | TRBV28 | TGTGCCAGCAGTTCTTCAGGGGGCCTGTGGGAGACCCAGTACTTC | CASSSSGGLWETQYF
TRBJ1-1 | - | - | TRBV2 | TGTGCCAGCAGTGCGGAGGGAAACACTGAAGCTTTCTTT | CASSAEGNTEAFF
TRBJ1-3 | - | once | TRBV18 | TGTGCCAGCTCACAACGGGACTCCTCTGGAAACACCATATATTTT | CASSQRDSSGNTIYF
TRBJ1-2 | - | - | TRBV18 | TGTGCCAGCTCACTGGGAGGGGGTGATGGCTACACCTTC | CASSLGGGDGYTF
TRBJ1-2 | TRBD1 | - | TRBV5-6 | TGTGCCAGCAGCCGGACAGGGGGCGATTCTTATGGCTACACCTTC | CASSRTGGDSYGYTF
TRBJ1-2 | TRBD1 | - | TRBV7-3 | TGTGCCAGCAGCTTAACTCAGTGGGGTGGGGACAGGGATAGCTACACCTTC | CASSLTQWGGDRDSYTF
TRBJ2-1 | - | - | TRBV5-1 | TGCGCCAGCAGCTTGGTATCGGCGGCTTACAATGAGCAGTTCTTC | CASSLVSAAYNEQFF
TRBJ2-7 | TRBD1 | - | TRBV13 | TGTGCCAGCAGAAAAGGACAGGGTAGCTACGAGCAGTACTTC | CASRKGQGSYEQYF